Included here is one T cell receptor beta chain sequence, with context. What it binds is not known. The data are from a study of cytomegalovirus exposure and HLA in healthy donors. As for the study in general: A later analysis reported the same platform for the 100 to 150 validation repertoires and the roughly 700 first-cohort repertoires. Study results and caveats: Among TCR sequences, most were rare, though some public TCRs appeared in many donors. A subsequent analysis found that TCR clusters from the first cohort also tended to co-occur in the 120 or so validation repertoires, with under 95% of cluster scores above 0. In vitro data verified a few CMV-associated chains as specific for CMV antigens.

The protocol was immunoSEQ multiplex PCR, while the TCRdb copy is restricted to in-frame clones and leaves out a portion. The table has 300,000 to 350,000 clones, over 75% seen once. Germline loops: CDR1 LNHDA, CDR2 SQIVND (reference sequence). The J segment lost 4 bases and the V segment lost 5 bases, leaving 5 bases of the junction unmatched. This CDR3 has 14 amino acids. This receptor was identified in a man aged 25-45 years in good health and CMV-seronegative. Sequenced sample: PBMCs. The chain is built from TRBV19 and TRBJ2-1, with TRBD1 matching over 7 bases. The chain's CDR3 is CASSSWTGYNEQFF. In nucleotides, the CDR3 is TGTGCCAGTAGTTCCTGGACAGGATACAATGAGCAGTTCTTC.